Presented here are 2 T cell receptor beta chains from one specimen sequenced in a study of shared clonotypes between healthy human individuals. Sequenced by immunoSEQ multiplex PCR; TCRdb stores in-frame clones only, minus some. Seen here are more than 1,200,000 clones, approximately 98.5% observed once, and the top ten hold over 0.3%. What was sequenced was naive CD4+ T cells sorted from blood. Indicated subset: CD45RA+ positively selected. The receptors derive from a man aged 30 to 45 in good health.

This clone was observed a single time. The gene calls are TRBV28 and TRBJ1-4, with TRBD1 matching 9 bases. Germline V gene lookup returns CDR1 MDHEN and CDR2 SYDVKM. The CDR3 consists of 14 residues. With V trimmed by 8 bases and J by 0 bases, 1 base remained unmatched. The CDR3 is CASRTGATNEKLFF. The CDR3 nucleotides read TGTGCCAGCCGGACAGGGGCAACTAATGAAAAACTGTTTTTT.

This chain joins TRBV7-8 and TRBJ1-1, with 8 bases aligning to TRBD1. The ends lost 1 base at V and 4 bases at J; junction bases unmatched: 11. Germline CDR1 and CDR2: SGHVS and FQNEAQ. CDR3 length equals 17 residues. CDR3 region: CASSLVGQGLFGTEAFF. DNA for the CDR3: TGTGCCAGCAGCTTAGTAGGACAGGGACTTTTTGGCACTGAAGCTTTCTTT.